These 28 T cell receptor beta chains were all obtained from the same sample, sequenced in a study of blood T cell repertoires in COVID-19. Libraries were prepared by immunoSEQ multiplex PCR; TCRdb keeps only in-frame clonotypes and omits some of them. Of about 210,000 clones listed, around 83% were seen once; the top ten hold approximately 7.4%. Material: peripheral blood. These receptor sequences come from a woman aged 45-65 years with acute or convalescent COVID-19.

The V and J genes are TRBV6-1 and TRBJ1-2, with TRBD1 matching over 10 bases. This CDR3 is 16 amino acids long. V trimming: 3 bases; J trimming: 4 bases; junction bases outside the gene matches: 8. Germline CDR1 and CDR2: MNHNS and SASEGT. DNA of the CDR3: TGTGCCAGCAGTGACCGGGACAGGGGATGGGGCTATGGCTACACCTTC. Protein sequence: CASSDRDRGWGYGYTF.

V is TRBV2 and J is TRBJ2-3; perhaps TRBD2 as D (5 bases). CDR3 size: 13 residues. V was cut by 6 bases and J by 6 bases, with 13 bases left in between. Germline-derived CDR1 and CDR2 are SNHLY and FYNNEI. Here the CDR3 reads CASREDLRDTQYF. The CDR3 DNA follows: TGTGCCAGCAGGGAGGATCTACGGGATACGCAGTATTTT.

CDR3 amino acids: CASSQFEGSTGNTIYF. The CDR3 DNA sequence: TGTGCCAGCTCACAGTTCGAGGGTTCCACTGGAAACACCATATATTTT. This chain joins TRBV18 and TRBJ1-3; D not resolved. The CDR3 runs to 16 residues. With 4 bases removed from V and 2 bases from J, the gap between germline ends came to 15 bases. The germline gives CDR1 KGHSH, CDR2 LQKENI. Variable domain in full (rest from reference TRBV18 and TRBJ1-3): NAGVMQNPRHLVRRRGQEARLRCSPMKGHSHVYWYRQLPEEGLKFMVYLQKENIIDESGMPKERFSAEFPKEGPSILRIQQVVRGDSAAYFCASSQFEGSTGNTIYFGEGSWLTVV.

This clone was detected a few times. V and J are TRBV6-1 and TRBJ1-4, with TRBD1 matching 7 bases. The CDR3 is 14 amino acids. V was pared by 2 bases and J by 10 bases, with 7 bases of the junction left unmatched. In germline, CDR1 is MNHNS, CDR2 SASEGT. In DNA form, the CDR3 reads TGTGCCAGCAGTGAAACCCGACAGGGCGGAAAACTGTTTTTT. It translates to CASSETRQGGKLFF.

The chain uses TRBV9 and TRBJ2-7; 7 bases match TRBD2. J was trimmed by 0 bases and V by 4 bases; bases with no gene match: 7. Per germline, CDR1 SGDLS and CDR2 YYNGEE. The CDR3 consists of 15 residues. The CDR3 loop is CASSPGTIYSYEQYF. CDR3 DNA sequence: TGTGCCAGCAGCCCCGGGACTATATACTCCTACGAGCAGTACTTC.

J is TRBJ2-1 and V is TRBV5-1; 10 bases fit TRBD2. The CDR3 length is 15 residues. With 4 bases clipped from V and 5 bases from J, the junction kept 6 bases outside the gene matches. Looked up from germline, CDR1 is SGHRS and CDR2 is YFSETQ. CDR3 protein: CASSILAGSDNEQFF. CDR3 nucleotide sequence: TGCGCCAGCAGCATACTAGCGGGAAGCGACAATGAGCAGTTCTTC.

This clone has a handful of counts. This sequence joins TRBV5-6 and TRBJ2-5, with D possibly TRBD1 on 6 matching bases. CDR1 and CDR2 from the germline V gene are SGHDT and YYEEEE. The ends were cut back, 5 bases at V and 2 bases at J, with 13 bases in the middle. This CDR3 is built from 14 residues. CDR3 nucleotide sequence: TGTGCCAGCAGACCGCAGGGGCTGCAAGAGACCCAGTACTTC. Amino acids: CASRPQGLQETQYF.

V is TRBV3-1 (or the pseudogene TRBV3-2) and J is TRBJ2-7; perhaps TRBD1 as D (5 bases). The germline CDR1 and CDR2 sequences are LGHDT and YNNKEL (reference sequence). The CDR3 covers 14 residues. Trimming left V 6 bases short and J 3 bases short, with 15 bases between. CDR3 region: CASRPQGGDYEQYF. In DNA form, the CDR3 reads TGTGCCAGCAGGCCTCAGGGCGGCGACTACGAGCAGTACTTC.

This clone was observed a handful of times. The chain has TRBV6-5 and TRBJ2-1; TRBD1 is a possible D gene (6 bases). Trimming stripped 10 bases from V and 12 bases from J, with 22 bases between. Germline CDR1 and CDR2: MNHEY and SVGAGI. There are 13 residues in the CDR3. In DNA, the CDR3 is TGTGCCACCGGCGGCTTGATACGAGGGGGGCAGTTCTTC. Its protein product is CATGGLIRGGQFF.

This clone was observed a single time. The J gene is TRBJ2-3, the V gene TRBV28, with D tentatively TRBD2 (5 bases). Per the germline V gene, CDR1 is MDHEN and CDR2 is SYDVKM. The CDR3 totals 15 residues. V was shortened by 7 bases and J by 3 bases, with 17 bases between the two germline ends. The CDR3 region has the DNA TGTGCCAGCATCCGGGGAGTCACGTTTACAGATACGCAGTATTTT. Translation: CASIRGVTFTDTQYF.

In nucleotides, the CDR3 is TGTGCCAGCAGTAACACCTTCTACGAGCAGTACTTC. The encoded protein is CASSNTFYEQYF. The rearrangement links TRBV12-3 or TRBV12-4 to TRBJ2-7, with D uncertain. The germline V and J ends were trimmed by 5 bases and 3 bases, with 8 bases remaining between them. The CDR3 has 12 residues.

This clone occurred once. This chain uses TRBV28 with TRBJ1-5, with 7 bases identical to TRBD1. Germline V gene sequence: CDR1 MDHEN, CDR2 SYDVKM. The CDR3 runs to 19 residues. V dropped 3 bases and J dropped 3; count of bases not matched to a gene: 17. CDR3 sequence reads: CASSFGRNTYRGLNQPQHF. The CDR3 DNA is TGTGCCAGCAGTTTCGGAAGGAACACTTACAGGGGTCTCAATCAGCCCCAGCATTTT.

The chain combines TRBV20-1 with TRBJ1-2; 8 bases line up with TRBD1. The CDR3 runs to 15 residues. Germline CDR1 reads DFQATT; CDR2 reads SNEGSKA (reference sequence). V was pared by 3 bases and J by 5 bases, with 11 bases of the junction left unmatched. CDR3 sequence (DNA): TGCAGTGCTAGTATGGACAGGGATGACGGGTATGGCTACACCTTC. This codes for CSASMDRDDGYGYTF.

This chain connects TRBV18 to TRBJ1-2, with 7 bases that match TRBD1. Trimming at V came to 2 bases and at J to 3 bases, leaving 6 bases not matched to a gene. CDR1 and CDR2 (germline): KGHSH, LQKENI. The CDR3 loop spans 15 amino acids. CDR3: CASSPSPGGDYGYTF. DNA for the CDR3: TGTGCCAGCTCACCAAGTCCAGGGGGTGACTATGGCTACACCTTC. The variable domain in full, completed from reference TRBV18 and TRBJ1-2, reads NAGVMQNPRHLVRRRGQEARLRCSPMKGHSHVYWYRQLPEEGLKFMVYLQKENIIDESGMPKERFSAEFPKEGPSILRIQQVVRGDSAAYFCASSPSPGGDYGYTFGSGTRLTVV.

V is TRBV5-4 and J is TRBJ2-3; 8 nucleotides agree with TRBD1. The germline V gene has CDR1 SGHNT and CDR2 YYREEE (reference sequence). Unmatched junction bases numbered 6, after V lost 4 bases and J lost 2 bases. The CDR3 has 15 residues. In DNA form, the CDR3 reads TGTGCCAGCAGCCCCGGCAGGGGGCCCACAGATACGCAGTATTTT. This encodes CASSPGRGPTDTQYF.

This sequence joins TRBV18 and TRBJ2-3; 9 nucleotides align to TRBD1. The CDR3 loop spans 13 amino acids. The germline CDR1 and CDR2 sequences are KGHSH and LQKENI. Trimming removed 2 bases from V and 6 bases from J; junction bases left unmatched: 0. As DNA, the CDR3 is TGTGCCAGCTCACCAGGGACAGGGGATACGCAGTATTTT. It is translated as CASSPGTGDTQYF.

This chain uses TRBV28 with TRBJ1-1; TRBD1 might be the D (6 bases). The CDR3 has 14 residues. CDR1 and CDR2 from the germline V gene are MDHEN and SYDVKM. The ends were cut back, 6 bases at V and 4 bases at J, with 15 bases in the middle. Written as DNA, the CDR3 is TGTGCCAGCAGGTCAGCCGGGACACGCACTGAAGCTTTCTTT. Its protein product is CASRSAGTRTEAFF. Full variable domain (outside the CDR3, taken from reference TRBV28 and TRBJ1-1): DVKVTQSSRYLVKRTGEKVFLECVQDMDHENMFWYRQDPGLGLRLIYFSYDVKMKEKGDIPEGYSVSREKKERFSLILESASTNQTSMYLCASRSAGTRTEAFFGQGTRLTVV.

This clone was recorded once. The J gene is TRBJ1-5, the V gene TRBV5-1, with TRBD1 matching over 7 bases. Germline-derived CDR1 and CDR2 are SGHRS and YFSETQ. V dropped 0 bases and J dropped 1; count of bases not matched to a gene: 4. The CDR3 covers 16 residues. CDR3 residues: CASSLVPGQSNQPQHF. DNA for the CDR3: TGCGCCAGCAGCTTGGTCCCGGGACAGAGCAATCAGCCCCAGCATTTT.

This chain uses TRBV29-1 with TRBJ1-1; 9 bases match TRBD1. From germline, CDR1 is SQVTM and CDR2 ANQGSEA. Unmatched junction bases numbered 9, after V lost 6 bases and J lost 7 bases. The CDR3 extends over 13 amino acids. Here the CDR3 DNA reads TGCAGCGTATCCGGCGGGACAGGGAATGAAGCTTTCTTT. This codes for CSVSGGTGNEAFF.

The J gene is TRBJ2-3, the V gene TRBV24-1; TRBD2 matches 14 bases. J was trimmed by 4 bases and V by 4 bases; bases with no gene match: 3. Germline lookup yields CDR1 KGHDR and CDR2 SFDVKD. This CDR3 contains 16 residues. CDR3 bases: TGTGCCACCAGTGACCGGACTAGCGGGAGGCCAGATACGCAGTATTTT. Its protein product is CATSDRTSGRPDTQYF.

The V and J genes are TRBV18 and TRBJ2-1, with D perhaps TRBD2 (5 bases). The CDR3 runs to 15 residues. The V end lost 0 bases, the J end lost 0 bases, and 6 bases lay between the germline ends. Germline CDR1 is KGHSH and CDR2 is LQKENI. In DNA, the CDR3 is TGTGCCAGCTCACCACCGAGGGCCTCCTACAATGAGCAGTTCTTC. Protein sequence: CASSPPRASYNEQFF.

The chain's CDR3 is CASSFQNQPQHF. For the CDR3, the DNA is TGTGCCAGCAGTTTCCAGAATCAGCCCCAGCATTTT. The chain combines TRBV12-3 or TRBV12-4 with TRBJ1-5; D unresolved. The CDR3 contains 12 residues. Trimming shortened V by 3 bases and J by 4 bases, and 4 bases separated the two germline ends.

The chain has TRBV5-6 and TRBJ2-7; 7 bases match TRBD1. The CDR3 consists of 15 residues. Trimming cost V 7 bases and J 5 bases; bases outside gene matches: 15. Germline V gene data show CDR1 as SGHDT and CDR2 as YYEEEE. The CDR3 loop reads CASGPRTGPENEQYF. DNA for the CDR3: TGTGCCAGCGGACCTCGGACAGGTCCGGAGAACGAGCAGTACTTC.

This clone was seen just once. The chain is built from TRBV5-1 and TRBJ1-6; D possibly corresponds to TRBD1 (6 bases). The V gene lost 4 bases and the J gene lost 10 bases, with 21 bases spanning the gap. The CDR3 runs 16 residues. The germline V gene encodes CDR1 SGHRS and CDR2 YFSETQ. The chain's CDR3 is CASSLSYRVTESPLHF. CDR3 sequence (DNA): TGCGCCAGCAGCCTATCCTACAGGGTGACGGAATCACCCCTCCACTTT.

V and J are TRBV11-2 and TRBJ2-5, with a possible D match to TRBD1 (6 bases). The CDR3 is 15 residues long. Germline V gene lookup returns CDR1 SGHAT and CDR2 FQNNGV. V was cut by 1 base and J by 2 bases, with 11 bases left in between. The CDR3 loop is CASSLVFGQQETQYF. In DNA form, the CDR3 reads TGTGCCAGCAGCTTAGTCTTCGGACAGCAAGAGACCCAGTACTTC. The whole variable domain, filled in from reference TRBV11-2 and TRBJ2-5, reads EAGVAQSPRYKIIEKRQSVAFWCNPISGHATLYWYQQILGQGPKLLIQFQNNGVVDDSQLPKDRFSAERLKGVDSTLKIQPAKLEDSAVYLCASSLVFGQQETQYFGPGTRLLVL.

The chain carries TRBV7-9 and TRBJ2-2; 9 nucleotides match TRBD2. The J segment lost 10 bases and the V segment lost 4 bases, leaving 13 bases of the junction unmatched. The CDR3 is 16 amino acids. Germline V lookup: CDR1 SEHNR, CDR2 FQNEAQ (reference sequence). The CDR3 coding sequence is TGTGCCAGCAGCTCAGCCCGTGGCGGGAGGGCCCCGGAGCTGTTTTTT. Amino acids: CASSSARGGRAPELFF.

The chain joins TRBV5-1 to TRBJ2-5, with 9 positions matching TRBD2. CDR1 SGHRS and CDR2 YFSETQ come from the germline V gene. The CDR3 is 15 residues long. After removal of 1 base from V and 5 bases from J, the junction contained 6 bases not matched to a gene. CDR3 nucleotides: TGCGCCAGCAGCTTGTCTGGCCTAGCGGGGGAGACCCAGTACTTC. It translates to CASSLSGLAGETQYF.

V is TRBV10-3 and J is TRBJ2-7, with D perhaps TRBD2 (5 bases). The V and J ends lost 3 bases and 1 base respectively, with 16 bases between them. Germline CDR1 is ENHRY and CDR2 is SYGVKD. The CDR3 is made up of 16 amino acids. DNA of the CDR3: TGTGCCATCAGTGACCCGAAAGCGGCAGAGTCCTACGAGCAGTACTTC. Translation: CAISDPKAAESYEQYF.